Following are 10 T cell receptor beta chains from one sample sequenced in a study of T cell repertoires in cytomegalovirus infection (dated by TCRdb to the late 2010s). Instrument used: Illumina HiSeq 1500. TCRdb trimmed the raw reads at Q25, called clones with MiXCR and kept productive beta chains. Entries that share a CDR3 protein sequence are merged under the most common genes and DNA. For this sample the table gives some 150,000 distinct CDR3 sequences, of which about 6% were detected only once. Over 15% of the sample goes to the ten largest clones. The sequenced sample was PBMCs. All receptors come from a human donor in good health (CMV status not recorded). Some clones in this sample may be carry-over from other donors' samples.

Ten or more counts support this clonotype. The chain links TRBV20-1 to TRBJ1-5, with a possible D match to TRBD1 (6 bases). The CDR3 runs to 11 residues. The V gene's germline CDR1 is DFQATT and CDR2 SNEGSKA (reference sequence). Trimming removed 3 bases at V and 14 bases at J, with 14 bases between. CDR3 DNA sequence: TGCAGTGCTAGTATACAGGGCAGGGAGCATTTT. This encodes CSASIQGREHF.

Ten or more counts support this clonotype. This chain uses TRBV7-2 with TRBJ2-5, with no clear D. Germline CDR1 reads SGHTA; CDR2 reads FQGNSA. This CDR3 is 15 amino acids long. V was cut by 4 bases and J by 5 bases, with 17 bases left in between. CDR3 residues: CASSSAVLGAETQYF. DNA for the CDR3: TGTGCCAGCAGCTCCGCGGTTCTGGGCGCGGAGACCCAGTACTTC. Using reference TRBV7-2 and TRBJ2-5 for the parts outside the CDR3, the full variable domain is GAGVSQSPSNKVTEKGKDVELRCDPISGHTALYWYRQSLGQGLEFLIYFQGNSAPDKSGLPSDRFSAERTGGSVSTLTIQRTQQEDSAVYLCASSSAVLGAETQYFGPGTRLLVL.

This chain links TRBV20-1 with TRBJ2-1; 14 bases line up with TRBD2. Looked up from germline, CDR1 is DFQATT and CDR2 is SNEGSKA (reference sequence). CDR3 length: 16 amino acids. The V gene end was trimmed by 0 bases and the J gene end by 7 bases; junction bases not matched to a gene: 5. The CDR3 bases are TGCAGTGCTAGAGATGGTGGACTAGCGGGGGGAAATGAGCAGTTCTTC. Translating gives CSARDGGLAGGNEQFF.

The V and J genes are TRBV18 and TRBJ1-6; no reliable D call. V lost 3 bases, J lost 9 bases, and 9 bases lay in between. The germline CDR1 and CDR2 sequences are KGHSH and LQKENI. This CDR3 is 13 amino acids long. The CDR3 loop reads CASSPDGLSPLHF. CDR3 nucleotides: TGTGCCAGCTCACCGGACGGGCTTTCACCCCTCCACTTT.

This clonotype was detected many times. The chain recombines TRBV7-2 with TRBJ2-5; 8 nucleotides agree with TRBD1. Germline lookup yields CDR1 SGHTA and CDR2 FQGNSA. V gave up 0 bases and J gave up 5 bases; unmatched junction bases: 5. The CDR3 sequence is 15 residues long. CDR3 sequence reads: CASSLARTGIETQYF. CDR3 in DNA: TGTGCCAGCAGCTTAGCTCGGACAGGGATTGAGACCCAGTACTTC. Looking up the rest from reference TRBV7-2 and TRBJ2-5 gives the full variable domain: GAGVSQSPSNKVTEKGKDVELRCDPISGHTALYWYRQSLGQGLEFLIYFQGNSAPDKSGLPSDRFSAERTGGSVSTLTIQRTQQEDSAVYLCASSLARTGIETQYFGPGTRLLVL.

This clonotype was observed many times. V usage is TRBV7-2 and J usage is TRBJ2-1; 13 nucleotides align to TRBD2. V shed 1 base, J shed 10 bases, and the junction held 4 bases outside the gene matches. CDR3 size: 15 residues. CDR1 and CDR2 (germline): SGHTA, FQGNSA. The CDR3 coding sequence is TGTGCCAGCAGCTTAGGACTAGCGGGGGGTGCGGAGCAGTTCTTC. It codes for CASSLGLAGGAEQFF.

This clonotype was recorded a few times. The rearrangement links TRBV12-5 to TRBJ1-1; perhaps TRBD1 as D (6 bases). This CDR3 is built from 14 residues. CDR1 and CDR2 from the germline V gene are LGHNT and FRNRAP. Trimming pared 10 bases from V and 1 base from J, leaving 16 bases between. CDR3 residues: CATIRGSGNTEAFF. CDR3 DNA sequence: TGTGCTACGATTAGGGGGTCCGGGAACACTGAAGCTTTCTTT.

The chain has TRBV20-1 and TRBJ2-1; possibly TRBD1 or TRBD2 for D (5 bases each). Germline loops: CDR1 DFQATT, CDR2 SNEGSKA (reference sequence). V shed 6 bases and J shed 6 bases, with 21 bases lying between them. This CDR3 has 15 residues. This CDR3 reads CSAGPGRSFGNEQFF. In nucleotides, the CDR3 is TGCAGTGCCGGACCGGGGCGGTCATTCGGCAATGAGCAGTTCTTC.

The chain recombines TRBV19 with TRBJ2-2, with D perhaps TRBD1 (5 bases). This CDR3 is built from 11 residues. V was trimmed by 7 bases and J by 7 bases, leaving 7 bases between them. In germline, CDR1 is LNHDA, CDR2 SQIVND (reference sequence). CDR3 in amino acids: CASKQGGELFF. The DNA of the CDR3 is TGTGCCAGTAAGCAGGGCGGGGAGCTGTTTTTT.

This clonotype has ten or more counts. The V gene is TRBV6-1, the J gene TRBJ2-3, with a possible D match to TRBD2 (5 bases). CDR3 length equals 13 residues. Germline V gene sequence: CDR1 MNHNS, CDR2 SASEGT. The germline V and J ends were trimmed by 6 bases and 0 bases, with 7 bases remaining between them. CDR3 residues: CASRRGSTDTQYF. CDR3 DNA sequence: TGTGCCAGCAGAAGAGGGAGCACAGATACGCAGTATTTT.